A selection of T cell receptor beta chains follows, all from one sample in a study of T cell repertoires in aging, cancer and after chemotherapy. MiXCR, applied by TCRdb to the multiplex PCR reads, yields one record per CDR3 protein. The table has about 13,000 distinct CDR3 sequences, roughly 28% seen once; the top ten hold 2.6%. Material: blood. The receptors were sampled from a human donor in good health. The CDR3 runs from the conserved cysteine through the conserved F or W. Fields, in order: CDR3 protein, CDR3 DNA, J gene, V gene, clone size, D gene. The D gene is left open where the match is weak. For some rows the clone size is stated as once, few or many, or as a class when expanded; others skip it.

CDR3aa: CASSIGTGRSSGANVLTF
CDR3nt: TGTGCCAGTAGTATAGGGACAGGGAGATCCTCTGGGGCCAACGTCCTGACTTTC
j_gene: TRBJ2-6
v_gene: TRBV19
abundance: medium-sized
d_gene: TRBD1

CDR3aa: CASSYSGYQPQHF
CDR3nt: TGTGCCAGCAGTTACTCGGGGTATCAGCCCCAGCATTTT
j_gene: TRBJ1-5
v_gene: TRBV6-2/TRBV6-3
abundance: NA
d_gene: NA

CDR3aa: CASSLAGQGFQPQHF
CDR3nt: TGTGCCAGCAGTTTAGCGGGACAGGGTTTCCAGCCCCAGCATTTT
j_gene: TRBJ1-5
v_gene: TRBV12-3/TRBV12-4
abundance: NA
d_gene: TRBD1

CDR3aa: CASSFKPGQGFYEQYF
CDR3nt: TGTGCCAGCAGCTTTAAGCCGGGACAGGGTTTCTACGAGCAGTACTTC
j_gene: TRBJ2-7
v_gene: TRBV5-4
abundance: few
d_gene: TRBD1

CDR3aa: CASSLDSLLGTIYF
CDR3nt: TGTGCCAGCAGCTTGGACAGTCTGTTGGGGACCATATATTTT
j_gene: TRBJ1-3
v_gene: TRBV5-4
abundance: NA
d_gene: NA

CDR3aa: CAIKGAGANYEQYF
CDR3nt: TGTGCCATCAAAGGAGCGGGGGCAAACTACGAGCAGTACTTC
j_gene: TRBJ2-7
v_gene: TRBV10-3
abundance: few
d_gene: TRBD2

CDR3aa: CASSPSSGGADTQYF
CDR3nt: TGTGCCAGCAGTCCTTCTAGCGGGGGGGCAGATACGCAGTATTTT
j_gene: TRBJ2-3
v_gene: TRBV28
abundance: NA
d_gene: TRBD2

CDR3aa: CASSPPQGVSGNEQFF
CDR3nt: TGTGCCAGCTCACCACCACAAGGGGTGAGCGGCAATGAGCAGTTCTTC
j_gene: TRBJ2-1
v_gene: TRBV18
abundance: few
d_gene: NA

CDR3aa: CASSYRPGQGSDSPLHF
CDR3nt: TGTGCCAGCAGTTACCGGCCGGGACAGGGTTCCGATTCACCCCTCCACTTT
j_gene: TRBJ1-6
v_gene: TRBV6-5
abundance: medium-sized
d_gene: TRBD1

CDR3aa: CASSKTSTDEQYF
CDR3nt: TGTGCCAGCAGTAAGACTAGCACAGACGAGCAGTACTTC
j_gene: TRBJ2-7
v_gene: TRBV6-1
abundance: NA
d_gene: TRBD2

CDR3aa: CASSYGVLYGYTF
CDR3nt: TGTGCCAGCAGTTATGGGGTACTCTATGGCTACACCTTC
j_gene: TRBJ1-2
v_gene: TRBV6-5
abundance: medium-sized
d_gene: NA

CDR3aa: CATSDYRVNQPQHF
CDR3nt: TGTGCCACCAGTGATTACAGGGTCAATCAGCCCCAGCATTTT
j_gene: TRBJ1-5
v_gene: TRBV24-1
abundance: few
d_gene: NA